Each of the 28 T cell receptor beta chains below was sequenced from the same sample in a study of CXCR3-negative and CXCR3-positive naive CD8 T cells (dated by TCRdb to the late 2010s). Sequencing instrument: NextSeq 550. The Human TCR Profiling Kit (MiLaboratory) was used to prepare UMI-labeled 5' RACE TRB cDNA libraries. After TCRdb reprocessed the reads, each CDR3 protein sequence was kept as one row, without DNA. The sample's table covers about 120,000 distinct CDR3 sequences. Clones ranked in the top ten supply nearly 0.5% of the sample. Specimen: naive CXCR3- CD8+ T cells from blood. The sample's cell subset or site, from its label and the paper: CD45RO-CCR7+CD27+CD95- naive CD8+ T cells lacking CXCR3 (TNR3-). The receptor source for this set is a human donor in good health. Some clones in this sample may be carry-over from other donors' samples.

This chain uses TRBV14 with TRBJ2-1; the TCRdb call, TRBD1, lacks DNA for checking. CDR3 size: 19 residues. Germline assignment: CDR1 SGHDN and CDR2 FVKESK. CDR3 amino acids: CASSQDLGPLPSSYNEQFF.

This chain joins TRBV5-1 and TRBJ2-2; TCRdb indicates TRBD1, and absent DNA this call remains unverified. Germline lookup yields CDR1 SGHRS and CDR2 YFSETQ. The CDR3 contains 15 residues. The CDR3 reads CASSFYGGNTGELFF.

The chain has TRBV28 and TRBJ2-3; the TRBD1 assignment by TCRdb is unverifiable without DNA. Germline V CDR1 and CDR2: MDHEN, SYDVKM. The CDR3 is 16 amino acids. The CDR3 loop is CASSLGTGDNTDTQYF.

The chain links TRBV5-5 to TRBJ2-7. The CDR3 is made up of 14 amino acids. Germline V gene lookup returns CDR1 SGHKS and CDR2 YYEKEE (reference sequence). The CDR3 loop reads CASSFRTQTYEQYF.

This chain connects TRBV9 to TRBJ2-1. Germline CDR1 is SGDLS and CDR2 is YYNGEE. The CDR3 has 12 amino acids. CDR3 sequence reads: CASSARNNEQFF.

CDR3 region: CASSARDRDNTIYF. The chain couples TRBV5-1 to TRBJ1-3; the TCRdb call, TRBD1, lacks DNA for checking. The CDR3 spans 14 residues. CDR1 is SGHRS and CDR2 is YFSETQ in the germline V gene.

This sequence joins TRBV7-3 and TRBJ2-3; TCRdb gives TRBD2 as the D gene, but with no DNA this cannot be confirmed. Germline assignment: CDR1 SGHTA and CDR2 FQGTGA. This CDR3 comprises 16 residues. This CDR3 is CASSLTGEGPTDTQYF.

The CDR3 reads CATSSGRGNYEQYF. The rearrangement joins TRBV15 to TRBJ2-7; TCRdb's D call of TRBD1 is untestable without DNA. Looked up from germline, CDR1 is LNHNV and CDR2 is YYDKDF (reference sequence). The CDR3 runs to 14 residues.

The chain employs TRBV29-1 and TRBJ2-7. The CDR3 runs to 12 residues. CDR1 and CDR2 (germline): SQVTM, ANQGSEA. The CDR3 loop is CSGLGTSYEQYF.

The V call is TRBV7-6, the J call TRBJ2-1; the TCRdb call, TRBD1, lacks DNA for checking. Germline CDR1 reads SGHVS; CDR2 reads FNYEAQ. The CDR3 length is 13 residues. This CDR3 reads CASSHRAYNEQFF. The variable domain in full, with the rest retrieved from reference TRBV7-6 and TRBJ2-1, is GAGVSQSPRYKVTKRGQDVALRCDPISGHVSLYWYRQALGQGPEFLTYFNYEAQQDKSGLPNDRFSAERPEGSISTLTIQRTEQRDSAMYRCASSHRAYNEQFFGPGTRLTVL.

CDR3 sequence reads: CASSFGQAYGYTF. The rearrangement uses TRBV12-3 or TRBV12-4 and TRBJ1-2. This CDR3 has 13 amino acids.

V usage is TRBV4-1 and J usage is TRBJ2-6; TCRdb reports TRBD1, a call that lacks DNA to check it against. Germline CDR1 and CDR2: MGHRA and YSYEKL. CDR3 length: 15 residues. The CDR3 loop is CASSRVQGNPNVLTF.

V gene TRBV7-6 combines with J gene TRBJ1-1; checking the TCRdb D call of TRBD1 is not possible without DNA. Germline values: CDR1 SGHVS, CDR2 FNYEAQ. The CDR3 is made up of 16 amino acids. This CDR3 is CASSLAPGELNTEAFF.

V and J are TRBV6-6 and TRBJ2-2; the TCRdb D gene call, TRBD1, has no DNA to confirm it. The germline CDR1 and CDR2 sequences are MNHNY and SVGAGI (reference sequence). CDR3 size: 17 residues. CDR3 sequence reads: CASSRWTGLNLLGELFF.

This chain links TRBV29-1 with TRBJ2-2; without DNA, the TCRdb call of TRBD1 cannot be checked. This CDR3 is 14 amino acids long. Germline V CDR1 and CDR2: SQVTM, ANQGSEA. CDR3 in amino acids: CSVEDLRGTGELFF.

The chain is built from TRBV18 and TRBJ1-2; no DNA is available, so the TRBD1 call from TCRdb remains unchecked. Germline lookup yields CDR1 KGHSH and CDR2 LQKENI. This CDR3 region has 14 residues. CDR3 sequence: CASSIDRNYYGYTF.

The gene calls are TRBV20-1 and TRBJ2-7; the D call from TCRdb, TRBD2, cannot be confirmed without DNA. From germline, CDR1 is DFQATT and CDR2 SNEGSKA (reference sequence). The CDR3 sequence is 14 residues long. CDR3 protein: CSARDSGTSLGQYF.

The CDR3 loop reads CASSHSVGQETQYF. The rearrangement links TRBV3-1 to TRBJ2-5. The CDR3 extends over 14 amino acids. In germline, CDR1 is LGHDT, CDR2 YNNKEL (reference sequence).

The CDR3 here is CASRDWNYNEQFF. The rearrangement joins TRBV12-3 or TRBV12-4 to TRBJ2-1; the TCRdb call, TRBD2, lacks DNA for checking. The CDR3 has 13 residues.

The CDR3 sequence is CSVDAAPTGELFF. The J gene is TRBJ2-2, the V gene TRBV29-1. Germline assignment: CDR1 SQVTM and CDR2 ANQGSEA. The CDR3 runs 13 residues.

The V gene is TRBV6-2 or TRBV6-3, the J gene TRBJ2-2. Germline lookup yields CDR1 MNHEY and CDR2 SVGEGT. This CDR3 comprises 16 residues. The CDR3 reads CASSYSIYLNTGELFF.

The J gene is TRBJ2-7, the V gene TRBV7-9; TCRdb's D call of TRBD1 is untestable without DNA. This CDR3 contains 13 residues. Germline CDR1 reads SEHNR; CDR2 reads FQNEAQ (reference sequence). This CDR3 is CASSSGQTYEQYF.

CDR3: CASSLLIRDWYGYTF. This sequence joins TRBV7-9 and TRBJ1-2; TCRdb outputs TRBD1, but without DNA this stays unchecked. The germline gives CDR1 SEHNR, CDR2 FQNEAQ (reference sequence). There are 15 residues in the CDR3.

V is TRBV11-2 and J is TRBJ2-7; TCRdb proposes TRBD2, but this gene call is untestable without DNA. Germline CDR1 reads SGHAT; CDR2 reads FQNNGV. CDR3 length: 15 amino acids. This CDR3 is CASSFPGLAVREQYF.

This chain joins TRBV3-1 and TRBJ2-3. The CDR3 length is 18 residues. The V gene's germline CDR1 is LGHDT and CDR2 YNNKEL (reference sequence). The CDR3 here is CASSQFHRQTYSTDTQYF.

The chain has TRBV29-1 and TRBJ1-2; TCRdb outputs TRBD1, but without DNA this stays unchecked. CDR1 SQVTM and CDR2 ANQGSEA come from the germline V gene. The CDR3 runs to 13 residues. This CDR3 is CSVERTGENGYTF.

The J gene is TRBJ2-7, the V gene TRBV9; TCRdb selects TRBD2, and the lack of DNA leaves this call unchecked. This CDR3 has 14 residues. Germline V CDR1 and CDR2: SGDLS, YYNGEE. This chain's CDR3 is CASSPPGGGYEQYF.

This chain joins TRBV5-1 and TRBJ2-5; with no DNA, the TCRdb D assignment of TRBD2 cannot be verified. The CDR3 is made up of 13 amino acids. Germline CDR1 reads SGHRS; CDR2 reads YFSETQ. Here the CDR3 reads CASRTTGGETQYF. Together with reference TRBV5-1 and TRBJ2-5, the CDR3 gives the full variable domain: KAGVTQTPRYLIKTRGQQVTLSCSPISGHRSVSWYQQTPGQGLQFLFEYFSETQRNKGNFPGRFSGRQFSNSRSEMNVSTLELGDSALYLCASRTTGGETQYFGPGTRLLVL.